A selection of T cell receptor beta chains follows, all from one sample in a study of blood T cell repertoires in COVID-19. Sequencing used immunoSEQ multiplex PCR; TCRdb keeps in-frame clones, though not all of them. Among 20,000 to 25,000 clones listed, about 91% were seen once. Sequences were obtained from peripheral blood. These receptors came from a woman aged 70-85 years with active COVID-19. The CDR3 runs from the conserved cysteine through the conserved F or W. A D gene is named only where the DNA matches it firmly. Where a row states a size, it is once, few, many or the class of an expanded clone; other rows omit it.

size: .; J: TRBJ2-7; V: TRBV3-1/TRBV3-2; D: TRBD1; DNA: TGTGCCAGCAGCCAAGATAAGAGAGGGGGCCATTACGAGCAGTACTTC; CDR3: CASSQDKRGGHYEQYF
size: few; J: TRBJ1-1; V: TRBV6-5; D: .; DNA: TGTGCCAGCAGTTACTCGATCTTGGGGAGTGCGGAAGCTTTCTTT; CDR3: CASSYSILGSAEAFF
size: once; J: TRBJ1-1; V: TRBV12-3/TRBV12-4; D: .; DNA: TGTGCCAGCAGTTTACGGGTGAACACTGAAGCTTTCTTT; CDR3: CASSLRVNTEAFF
size: .; J: TRBJ1-6; V: TRBV6-5; D: .; DNA: TGTGCCAGCAGGGACGGGAGCTCCTATAATTCACCCCTCCACTTT; CDR3: CASRDGSSYNSPLHF
size: .; J: TRBJ2-3; V: TRBV3-1/TRBV3-2; D: .; DNA: TGTGCCAGCAGCCAAGGAGAGGCAGATACGCAGTATTTT; CDR3: CASSQGEADTQYF
size: .; J: TRBJ2-7; V: TRBV7-9; D: .; DNA: TGTGCCAGCAGCTCTACGGGTCAACAATTCTCCTACGAGCAGTACTTC; CDR3: CASSSTGQQFSYEQYF
size: .; J: TRBJ1-6; V: TRBV3-1/TRBV3-2; D: .; DNA: TGTGCCAGCAGCCAAGTTCTAATTGCACCCCTCCACTTT; CDR3: CASSQVLIAPLHF
size: .; J: TRBJ1-4; V: TRBV6-5; D: TRBD1; DNA: TGTGCCAGCAGTCCGACAGGGGGACCTAATGAAAAACTGTTTTTT; CDR3: CASSPTGGPNEKLFF
size: once; J: TRBJ2-7; V: TRBV10-1; D: .; DNA: TGCGCCAGCAGTGAAAGTTTGTCCAGCTACGAGCAGTACTTC; CDR3: CASSESLSSYEQYF
size: .; J: TRBJ2-3; V: TRBV20-1; D: .; DNA: TGCAGTGCTAGTACCGGGACAACTAGCACAGATACGCAGTATTTT; CDR3: CSASTGTTSTDTQYF
size: .; J: TRBJ2-2; V: TRBV19; D: TRBD1; DNA: TGTGCCAGTAGTGTTTCCGGGACAGTCCCCGGGGAGCTGTTTTTT; CDR3: CASSVSGTVPGELFF
size: .; J: TRBJ2-7; V: TRBV28; D: .; DNA: TGTGCCAGCACCGAATCTGGGCTTTACGAGCAGTACTTC; CDR3: CASTESGLYEQYF
size: few; J: TRBJ2-3; V: TRBV7-3; D: .; DNA: TGTGCCAGCAGCTTAACGGCTAGCACAGATACGCAGTATTTT; CDR3: CASSLTASTDTQYF
size: .; J: TRBJ2-7; V: TRBV7-9; D: TRBD1; DNA: TGTGCCAGCAGCCCATACCGGGACAGGGGAACCGGCGAGCAGTACTTC; CDR3: CASSPYRDRGTGEQYF
size: .; J: TRBJ2-2; V: TRBV29-1; D: .; DNA: TGCAGCGTTGATAGTGGGCGGGGGAACACCGGGGAGCTGTTTTTT; CDR3: CSVDSGRGNTGELFF
size: once; J: TRBJ2-1; V: TRBV6-6; D: TRBD2; DNA: TGTGCCAGCAGCGCGGGAGGGCCGGGCAATGAGCAGTTCTTC; CDR3: CASSAGGPGNEQFF
size: once; J: TRBJ1-5; V: TRBV21-1; D: .; DNA: TGTGCCAGCAGCACTACAACCGGACAGGGGAGTAGCGATCAGCCCCAGCATTTT; CDR3: CASSTTTGQGSSDQPQHF
size: .; J: TRBJ1-5; V: TRBV4-2; D: TRBD1; DNA: TGTGCCAGCAGCAAGGACAGGGGTGGTAATCAGCCCCAGCATTTT; CDR3: CASSKDRGGNQPQHF